Sequencing of this T cell receptor (beta chain) was carried out in a study of cytomegalovirus exposure and HLA in healthy donors. Overall study context: Both the approximately 130 validation repertoires and the 550 to 750 first-cohort repertoires used the same platform, as reported by a later analysis.

The CDR3 is 15 amino acids. V was clipped by 1 base and J by 4 bases; unmatched bases: 4. Germline V gene data show CDR1 as SGHDN and CDR2 as FVKESK. Assay used: immunoSEQ multiplex PCR; TCRdb lists only in-frame clones, some missing. The table records about 63,000 clones, 89% of them present only once. The donors belonged to the approximately 130-subject validation cohort, separate from the roughly 670-subject first cohort. Broader study findings: There were under 200 TCR beta chains listed as cytomegalovirus-associated.

Concerning this clone: Its antigen is still unknown.

The sequence came from a woman younger than 30 in good health and CMV-seronegative. The sequenced material came from PBMCs. This chain uses TRBV14 with TRBJ1-2; 9 bases match TRBD1. CDR3 in amino acids: CASSQAGTGFYGYTF. The CDR3 DNA follows: TGTGCCAGCAGCCAAGCCGGGACAGGGTTCTATGGCTACACCTTC.